The entry below gives a single TCR beta chain sequence along with its context. This CDR3 region has 16 residues. The germline V gene has CDR1 KGHSH and CDR2 LQKENI. The V end was cut by 3 bases, the J end by 3 bases, with 17 bases between. These data originate in a study of blood T cell repertoires in COVID-19. Some clones are missing from TCRdb's copy, which holds only in-frame ones; the method was immunoSEQ multiplex PCR. The table lists 400,000 to 500,000 clones, roughly 90% of them singletons. The TCR sequence derives from a woman aged 40 to 49 who had recovered from COVID-19. The genes are TRBV18 and TRBJ1-1, with D possibly matching TRBD1 (6 bases). The sequenced material came from PBMCs or T cells enriched from blood (not recorded which). CDR3 region: CASSPAGALAYTEAFF. CDR3 DNA: TGTGCCAGCTCACCTGCAGGGGCCCTGGCGTACACTGAAGCTTTCTTT.